This T cell receptor (beta chain) stems from a study of blood T cell repertoires in COVID-19. Overall study: Sites across the United States, Italy and Spain contributed samples from acute and convalescent COVID-19. From T cells, B-cell-depleted T cells, or PBMCs came the material, which was cDNA or gDNA.

This CDR3 contains 15 residues. V was pared by 1 base and J by 4 bases, with 2 bases of the junction left unmatched. Germline V CDR1 and CDR2: SEHNR, FQNEAQ (reference sequence). Authors' methods: Estimates of nucleated cell counts were drawn from the amplification of reference gene primers. The protocol was immunoSEQ multiplex PCR, while the TCRdb copy is restricted to in-frame clones and leaves out a portion. V, J and clone size are taken as reported in that table, and D and trimming were inferred from the DNA itself. Of more than 110,000 clones in the sample, 80% to 90% are singletons; the top ten hold roughly 2.9%.

The sequencing input was peripheral blood. This receptor was obtained from a man in his 60s with active or convalescent COVID-19. V usage is TRBV7-9 and J usage is TRBJ2-1; TRBD1 agrees at 9 bases. CDR3 sequence reads: CASSLGQGEYNEQFF. CDR3 DNA sequence: TGTGCCAGCAGCTTAGGACAGGGGGAATACAATGAGCAGTTCTTC.